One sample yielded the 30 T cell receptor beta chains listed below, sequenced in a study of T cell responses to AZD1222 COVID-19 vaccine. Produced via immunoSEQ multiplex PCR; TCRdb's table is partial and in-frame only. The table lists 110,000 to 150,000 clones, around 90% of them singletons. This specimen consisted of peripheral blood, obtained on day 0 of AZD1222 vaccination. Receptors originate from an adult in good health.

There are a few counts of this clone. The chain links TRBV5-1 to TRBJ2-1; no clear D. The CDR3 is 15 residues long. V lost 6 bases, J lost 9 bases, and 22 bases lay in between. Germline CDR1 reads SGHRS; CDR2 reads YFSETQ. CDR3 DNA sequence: TGCGCCAGCACCCACCTACTCTCAGGTTCGGGTGAGCAGTTCTTC. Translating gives CASTHLLSGSGEQFF.

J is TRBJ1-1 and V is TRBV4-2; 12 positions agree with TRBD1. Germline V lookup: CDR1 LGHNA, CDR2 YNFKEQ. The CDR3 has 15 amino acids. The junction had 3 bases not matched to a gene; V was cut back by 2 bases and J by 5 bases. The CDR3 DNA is TGTGCCAGCAGCCAATCGGGACAGGGGGCGACTGAAGCTTTCTTT. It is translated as CASSQSGQGATEAFF.

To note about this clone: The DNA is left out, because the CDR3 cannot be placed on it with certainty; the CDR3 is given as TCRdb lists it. CDR3 amino acids: CVDYPCTDTQYF. The J gene is TRBJ2-3, the V gene TRBV10-2; no check of the table's D call, TRBD2, against the DNA was made. The CDR3 is 12 residues long, ends included. CDR1 WSHSY and CDR2 SAAADI come from the germline V gene.

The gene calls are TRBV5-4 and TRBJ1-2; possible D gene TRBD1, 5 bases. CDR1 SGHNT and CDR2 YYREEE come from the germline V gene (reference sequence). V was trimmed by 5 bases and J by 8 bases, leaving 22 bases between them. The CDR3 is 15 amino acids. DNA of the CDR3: TGTGCCAGCAGGTACGGCCGGGACTCCTCTCGCGGCTACACCTTC. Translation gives CASRYGRDSSRGYTF. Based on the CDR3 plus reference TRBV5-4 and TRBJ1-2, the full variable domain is ETGVTQSPTHLIKTRGQQVTLRCSSQSGHNTVSWYQQALGQGPQFIFQYYREEENGRGNFPPRFSGLQFPNYSSELNVNALELDDSALYLCASRYGRDSSRGYTFGSGTRLTVV.

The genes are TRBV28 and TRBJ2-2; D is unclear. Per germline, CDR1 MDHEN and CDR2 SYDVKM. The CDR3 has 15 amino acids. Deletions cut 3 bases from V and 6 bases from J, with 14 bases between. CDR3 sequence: CASSLSPPVAGELFF. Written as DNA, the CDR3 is TGTGCCAGCAGTTTGTCCCCGCCGGTGGCCGGGGAGCTGTTTTTT.

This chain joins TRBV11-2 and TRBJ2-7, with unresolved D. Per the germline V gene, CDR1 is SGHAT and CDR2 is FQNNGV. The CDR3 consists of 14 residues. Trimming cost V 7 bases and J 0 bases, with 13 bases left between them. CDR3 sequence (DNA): TGTGCCAGCAAGGTGGCGGTGAGCTCCTACGAGCAGTACTTC. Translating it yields CASKVAVSSYEQYF.

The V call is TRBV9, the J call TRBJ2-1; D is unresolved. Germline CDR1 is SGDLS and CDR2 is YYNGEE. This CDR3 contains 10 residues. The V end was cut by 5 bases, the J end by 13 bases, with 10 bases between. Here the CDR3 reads CASRASAQFF. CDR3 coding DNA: TGTGCCAGCAGGGCTAGTGCTCAGTTCTTC.

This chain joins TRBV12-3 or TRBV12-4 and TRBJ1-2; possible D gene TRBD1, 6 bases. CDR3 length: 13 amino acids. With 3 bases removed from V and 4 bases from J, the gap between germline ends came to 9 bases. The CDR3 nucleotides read TGTGCCAGCAGTTTGGGGGGGCGCTATGGCTACACCTTC. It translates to CASSLGGRYGYTF.

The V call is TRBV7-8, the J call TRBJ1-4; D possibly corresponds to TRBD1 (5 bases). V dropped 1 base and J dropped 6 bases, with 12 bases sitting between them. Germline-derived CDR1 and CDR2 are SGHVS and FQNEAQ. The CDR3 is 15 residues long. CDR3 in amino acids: CASSLDQGSDEKLFF. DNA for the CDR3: TGTGCCAGCAGCTTAGACCAGGGAAGCGATGAAAAACTGTTTTTT.

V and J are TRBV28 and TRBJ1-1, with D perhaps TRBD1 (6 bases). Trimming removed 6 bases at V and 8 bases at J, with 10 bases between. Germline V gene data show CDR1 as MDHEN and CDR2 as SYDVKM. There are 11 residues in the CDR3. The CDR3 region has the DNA TGTGCCAGCAGCTGGAGGGGGGAAGCTTTCTTT. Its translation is CASSWRGEAFF.

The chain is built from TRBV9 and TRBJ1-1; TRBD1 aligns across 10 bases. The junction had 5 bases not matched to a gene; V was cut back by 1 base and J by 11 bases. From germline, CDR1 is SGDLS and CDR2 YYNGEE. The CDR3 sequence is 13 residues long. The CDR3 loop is CASSVQPGQGAFF. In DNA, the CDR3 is TGTGCCAGCAGCGTACAACCGGGACAGGGGGCTTTCTTT. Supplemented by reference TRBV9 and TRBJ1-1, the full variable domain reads DSGVTQTPKHLITATGQRVTLRCSPRSGDLSVYWYQQSLDQGLQFLIQYYNGEERAKGNILERFSAQQFPDLHSELNLSSLELGDSALYFCASSVQPGQGAFFGQGTRLTVV.

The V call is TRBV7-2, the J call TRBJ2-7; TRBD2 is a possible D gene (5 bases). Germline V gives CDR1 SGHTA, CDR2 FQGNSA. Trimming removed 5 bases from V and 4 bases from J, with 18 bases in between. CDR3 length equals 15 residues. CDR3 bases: TGTGCCAGCAGCCCCCTAGGCTTCCGGGATTACGAGCAGTACTTC. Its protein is CASSPLGFRDYEQYF.

For the CDR3, the DNA is TGTGCCAGCAGCCTTACAGGGGGCTCTGGAAACACCATATATTTT. As protein: CASSLTGGSGNTIYF. The chain couples TRBV7-9 to TRBJ1-3, with TRBD1 matching 8 bases. The germline CDR1 and CDR2 sequences are SEHNR and FQNEAQ (reference sequence). V lost 5 bases and J lost 0; bases outside the gene matches: 3. This CDR3 is built from 15 residues.

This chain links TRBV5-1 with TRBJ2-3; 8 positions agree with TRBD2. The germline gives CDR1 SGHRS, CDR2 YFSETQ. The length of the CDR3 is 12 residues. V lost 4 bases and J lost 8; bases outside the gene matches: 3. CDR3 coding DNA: TGCGCCAGCAGCCCCGGGAGGGCTACGCAGTATTTT. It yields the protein CASSPGRATQYF.

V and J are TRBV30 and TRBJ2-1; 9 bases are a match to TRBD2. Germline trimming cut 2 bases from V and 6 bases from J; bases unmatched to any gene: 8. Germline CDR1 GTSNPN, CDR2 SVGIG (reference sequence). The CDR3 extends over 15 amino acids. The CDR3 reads CAWSLSGGRRNEQFF. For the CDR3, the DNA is TGTGCCTGGAGTCTCAGCGGGGGGCGACGCAATGAGCAGTTCTTC.

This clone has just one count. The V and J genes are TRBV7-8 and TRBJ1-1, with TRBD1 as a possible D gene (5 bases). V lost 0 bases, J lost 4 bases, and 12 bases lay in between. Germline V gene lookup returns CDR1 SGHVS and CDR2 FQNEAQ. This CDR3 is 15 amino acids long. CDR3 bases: TGTGCCAGCAGCTTAGCGAGGTTGGGGGGCACTGAAGCTTTCTTT. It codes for CASSLARLGGTEAFF.

The CDR3 nucleotides are TGTGCCAGCAGCTTAGTGCTAGGGGCAAATTCACCCCTCCACTTT. Translated: CASSLVLGANSPLHF. The chain carries TRBV11-2 and TRBJ1-6, with D perhaps matching TRBD1 (5 bases). V lost 1 base, J lost 7 bases, and 11 bases lay in between. Per the germline V gene, CDR1 is SGHAT and CDR2 is FQNNGV. The CDR3 spans 15 residues.

As DNA, the CDR3 is TGTGCCAGTAGTGCGACAGGGGACTCCTACAATGAGCAGTTCTTC. Protein sequence: CASSATGDSYNEQFF. The genes are TRBV19 and TRBJ2-1; 8 bases align to TRBD1. Germline V lookup: CDR1 LNHDA, CDR2 SQIVND (reference sequence). CDR3 length: 15 amino acids. Trimming cost V 5 bases and J 0 bases; bases outside gene matches: 3. Drawing the rest from reference TRBV19 and TRBJ2-1, the complete variable domain is DGGITQSPKYLFRKEGQNVTLSCEQNLNHDAMYWYRQDPGQGLRLIYYSQIVNDFQKGDIAEGYSVSREKKESFPLTVTSAQKNPTAFYLCASSATGDSYNEQFFGPGTRLTVL.

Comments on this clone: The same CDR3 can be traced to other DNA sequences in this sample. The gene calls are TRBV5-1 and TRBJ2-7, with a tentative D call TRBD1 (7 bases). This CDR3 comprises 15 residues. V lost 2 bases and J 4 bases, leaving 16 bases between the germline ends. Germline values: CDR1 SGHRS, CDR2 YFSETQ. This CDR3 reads CASSFGQGGGYEQYF. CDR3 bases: TGCGCCAGCAGCTTCGGGCAGGGGGGTGGTTACGAGCAGTACTTC.

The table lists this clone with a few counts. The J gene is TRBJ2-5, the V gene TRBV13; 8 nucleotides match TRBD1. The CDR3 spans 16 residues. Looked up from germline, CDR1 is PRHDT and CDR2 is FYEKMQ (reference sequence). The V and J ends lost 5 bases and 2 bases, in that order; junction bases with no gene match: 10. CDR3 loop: CASSQAETGAQETQYF. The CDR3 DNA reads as TGTGCCAGCAGCCAGGCGGAGACAGGGGCGCAAGAGACCCAGTACTTC. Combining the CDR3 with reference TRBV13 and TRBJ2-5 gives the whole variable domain AAGVIQSPRHLIKEKRETATLKCYPIPRHDTVYWYQQGPGQDPQFLISFYEKMQSDKGSIPDRFSAQQFSDYHSELNMSSLELGDSALYFCASSQAETGAQETQYFGPGTRLLVL.

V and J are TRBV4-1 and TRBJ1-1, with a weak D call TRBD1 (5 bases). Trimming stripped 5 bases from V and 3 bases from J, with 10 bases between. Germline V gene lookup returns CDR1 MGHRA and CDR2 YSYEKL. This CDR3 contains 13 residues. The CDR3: CASSYKGDTEAFF. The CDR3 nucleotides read TGCGCCAGCAGCTATAAAGGGGACACTGAAGCTTTCTTT.

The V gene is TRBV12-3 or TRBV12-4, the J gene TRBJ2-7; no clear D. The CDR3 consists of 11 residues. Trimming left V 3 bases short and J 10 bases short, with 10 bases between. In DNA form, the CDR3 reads TGTGCCAGCAGTTTTTCTCTATATCAGTACTTC. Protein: CASSFSLYQYF.

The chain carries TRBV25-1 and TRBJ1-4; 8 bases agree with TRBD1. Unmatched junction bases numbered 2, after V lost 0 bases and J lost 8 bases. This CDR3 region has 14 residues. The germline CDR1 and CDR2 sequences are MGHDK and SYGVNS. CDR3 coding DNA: TGTGCCAGCAGTGAATACAGGGGGCGAGAAAAACTGTTTTTT. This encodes CASSEYRGREKLFF.

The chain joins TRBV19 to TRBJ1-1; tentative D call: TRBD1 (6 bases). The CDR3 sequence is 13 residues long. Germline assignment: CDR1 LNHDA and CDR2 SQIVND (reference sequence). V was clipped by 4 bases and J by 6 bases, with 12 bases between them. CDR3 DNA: TGTGCCAGTAGTAACCTGGGGGGCGCTGAAGCTTTCTTT. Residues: CASSNLGGAEAFF.

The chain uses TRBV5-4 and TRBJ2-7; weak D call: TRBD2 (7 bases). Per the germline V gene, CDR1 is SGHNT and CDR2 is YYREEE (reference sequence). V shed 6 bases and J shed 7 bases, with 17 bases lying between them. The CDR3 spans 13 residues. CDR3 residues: CASTKGGGGEQYF. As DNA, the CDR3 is TGTGCCAGCACCAAAGGAGGGGGAGGGGAGCAGTACTTC.

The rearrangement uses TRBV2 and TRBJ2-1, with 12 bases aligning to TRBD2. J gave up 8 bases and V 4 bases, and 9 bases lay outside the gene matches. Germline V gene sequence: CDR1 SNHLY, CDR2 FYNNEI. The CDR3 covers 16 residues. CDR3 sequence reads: CASSVLAGGRGDEQFF. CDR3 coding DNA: TGTGCCAGCAGTGTACTAGCGGGAGGCAGGGGCGATGAGCAGTTCTTC.

The CDR3 sequence: CASSSRRGPNNEQFF. The CDR3 nucleotides read TGTGCCAGCAGTTCTAGGCGGGGACCAAACAATGAGCAGTTCTTC. This chain joins TRBV6-5 and TRBJ2-1; the D gene is possibly TRBD2 (6 bases). CDR1 MNHEY and CDR2 SVGAGI come from the germline V gene. Trimming took off 4 bases at V and 5 bases at J, with 15 bases between the two ends. The CDR3 is made up of 15 amino acids.

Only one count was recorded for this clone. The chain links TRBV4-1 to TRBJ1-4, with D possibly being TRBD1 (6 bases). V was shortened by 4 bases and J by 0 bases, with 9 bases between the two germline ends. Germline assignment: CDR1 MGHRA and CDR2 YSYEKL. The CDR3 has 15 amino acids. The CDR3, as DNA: TGCGCCAGCAGCCGGACAGCAGCAACTAATGAAAAACTGTTTTTT. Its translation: CASSRTAATNEKLFF.

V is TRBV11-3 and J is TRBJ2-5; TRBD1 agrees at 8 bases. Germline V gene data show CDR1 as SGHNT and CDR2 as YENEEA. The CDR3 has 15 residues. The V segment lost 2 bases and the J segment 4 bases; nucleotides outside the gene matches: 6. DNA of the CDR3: TGTGCCAGCAGCTTACCAAACGACAGGGGAGAGACCCAGTACTTC. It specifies CASSLPNDRGETQYF.

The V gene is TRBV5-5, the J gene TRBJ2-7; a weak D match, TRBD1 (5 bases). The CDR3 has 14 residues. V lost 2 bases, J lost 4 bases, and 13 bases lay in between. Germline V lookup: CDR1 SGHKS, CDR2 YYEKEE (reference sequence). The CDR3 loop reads CASSFGGHSYEQYF. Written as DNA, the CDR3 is TGTGCCAGCAGCTTTGGCGGACATAGTTACGAGCAGTACTTC. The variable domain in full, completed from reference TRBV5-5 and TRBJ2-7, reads DAGVTQSPTHLIKTRGQQVTLRCSPISGHKSVSWYQQVLGQGPQFIFQYYEKEERGRGNFPDRFSARQFPNYSSELNVNALLLGDSALYLCASSFGGHSYEQYFGPGTRLTVT.